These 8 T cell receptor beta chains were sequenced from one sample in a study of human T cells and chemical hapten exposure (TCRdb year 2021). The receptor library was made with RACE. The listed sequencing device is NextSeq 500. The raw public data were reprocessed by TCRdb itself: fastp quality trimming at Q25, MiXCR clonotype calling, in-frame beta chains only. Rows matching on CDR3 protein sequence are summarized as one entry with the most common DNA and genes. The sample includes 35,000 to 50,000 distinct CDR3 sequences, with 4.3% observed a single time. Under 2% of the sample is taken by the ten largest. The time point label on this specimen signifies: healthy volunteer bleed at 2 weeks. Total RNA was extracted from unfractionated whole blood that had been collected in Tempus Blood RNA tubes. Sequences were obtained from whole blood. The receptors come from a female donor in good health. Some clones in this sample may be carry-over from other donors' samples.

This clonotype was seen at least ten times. CDR3 in DNA: TGCGCCAGCAGCGCGGGGACAGGGGTGAGGCCTGAAGCTTTCTTT. The encoded protein is CASSAGTGVRPEAFF. The genes are TRBV5-1 and TRBJ1-1; 10 bases match TRBD1. The CDR3 contains 15 residues. V lost 4 bases to trimming and J lost 6 bases; unmatched junction nucleotides: 9. Per the germline V gene, CDR1 is SGHRS and CDR2 is YFSETQ.

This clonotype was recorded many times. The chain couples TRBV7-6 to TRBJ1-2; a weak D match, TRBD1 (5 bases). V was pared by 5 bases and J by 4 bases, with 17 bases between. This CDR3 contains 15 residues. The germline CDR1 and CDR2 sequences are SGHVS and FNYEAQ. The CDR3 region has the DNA TGTGCCAGCAGCCCCGGGGGGTTCCTGACCTATGGCTACACCTTC. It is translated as CASSPGGFLTYGYTF.

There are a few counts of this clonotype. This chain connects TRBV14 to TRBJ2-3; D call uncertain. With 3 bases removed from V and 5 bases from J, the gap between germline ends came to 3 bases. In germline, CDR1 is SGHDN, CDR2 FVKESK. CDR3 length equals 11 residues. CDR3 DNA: TGTGCCAGCAGCCACCGAGATACGCAGTATTTT. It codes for CASSHRDTQYF.

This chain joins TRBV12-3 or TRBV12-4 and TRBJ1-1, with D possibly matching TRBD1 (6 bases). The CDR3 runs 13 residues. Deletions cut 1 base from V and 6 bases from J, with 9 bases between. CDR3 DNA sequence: TGTGCCAGCAGTTTAGAAAGGGGGGCTGAAGCTTTCTTT. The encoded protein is CASSLERGAEAFF.

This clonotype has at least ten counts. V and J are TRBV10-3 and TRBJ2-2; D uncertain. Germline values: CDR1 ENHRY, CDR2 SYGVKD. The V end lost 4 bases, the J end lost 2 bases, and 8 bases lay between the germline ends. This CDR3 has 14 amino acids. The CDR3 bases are TGTGCCATCAGTGCGGCTGGCAACACCGGGGAGCTGTTTTTT. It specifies CAISAAGNTGELFF.

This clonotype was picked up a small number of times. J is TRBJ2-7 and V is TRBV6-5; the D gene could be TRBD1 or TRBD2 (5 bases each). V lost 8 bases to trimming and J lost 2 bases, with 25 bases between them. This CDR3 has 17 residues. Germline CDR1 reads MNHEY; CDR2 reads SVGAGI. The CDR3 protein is CASGALPTGPSTYEQYF. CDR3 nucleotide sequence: TGTGCCAGCGGAGCTCTCCCGACGGGACCGAGCACCTACGAGCAGTACTTC.

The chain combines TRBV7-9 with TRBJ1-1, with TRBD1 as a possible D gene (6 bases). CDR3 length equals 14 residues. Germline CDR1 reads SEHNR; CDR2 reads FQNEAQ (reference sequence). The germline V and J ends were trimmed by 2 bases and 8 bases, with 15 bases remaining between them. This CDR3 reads CASSLLAGVAEAFF. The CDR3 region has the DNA TGTGCCAGCAGCTTATTGGCAGGGGTCGCCGAAGCTTTCTTT. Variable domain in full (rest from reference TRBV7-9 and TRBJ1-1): DTGVSQNPRHKITKRGQNVTFRCDPISEHNRLYWYRQTLGQGPEFLTYFQNEAQLEKSRLLSDRFSAERPKGSFSTLEIQRTEQGDSAMYLCASSLLAGVAEAFFGQGTRLTVV.

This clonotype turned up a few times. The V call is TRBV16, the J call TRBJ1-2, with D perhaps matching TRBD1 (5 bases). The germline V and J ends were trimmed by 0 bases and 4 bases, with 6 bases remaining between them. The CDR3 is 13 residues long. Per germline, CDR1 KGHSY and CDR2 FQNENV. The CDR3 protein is CASSQSDTYGYTF. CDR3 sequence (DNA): TGTGCCAGCAGCCAATCGGACACCTATGGCTACACCTTC. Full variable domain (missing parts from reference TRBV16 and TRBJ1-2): GEEVAQTPKHLVRGEGQKAKLYCAPIKGHSYVFWYQQVLKNEFKFLISFQNENVFDETGMPKERFSAKCLPNSPCSLEIQATKLEDSAVYFCASSQSDTYGYTFGSGTRLTVV.